This T cell receptor beta chain was found in a study of T cell responses to AZD1222 COVID-19 vaccine. Assay: immunoSEQ multiplex PCR; the TCRdb copy retains only in-frame clones and omits some. In the table there are 120,000 to 150,000 clones, over 75% of which are singletons. Losses at the gene ends were 4 bases for V and 6 bases for J; bases not matched to a gene: 20. In germline, CDR1 is SGHRS, CDR2 YFSETQ. CDR3 length: 19 amino acids. Sequencing was performed on peripheral blood, taken 28 days after the second dose of the MenACWY control vaccine. The TCR originated in an adult who received the MenACWY meningococcal vaccine as a control. V is TRBV5-1 and J is TRBJ2-3, with 10 bases aligning to TRBD2. DNA for the CDR3: TGCGCCAGCAGCCCTGATTCGGGGGATGCTAGCGGGAGCCTGGATACGCAGTATTTT. This translates into CASSPDSGDASGSLDTQYF.